This T cell receptor beta chain appears in the sequencing data of a study of T-cell reconstitution after alpha-beta-depleted transplantation in children. V shed 2 bases and J 5 bases; nucleotides not matched to a gene: 11. The CDR3 length is 17 residues. Germline lookup yields CDR1 LGHDT and CDR2 YNNKEL (reference sequence). Preparation of the TCRbeta library involved a method that used unique molecular identifiers. TCRdb reprocessed the PCR reads via MiXCR and lists one record per CDR3 protein. This table holds about 98,000 distinct CDR3 sequences, 20% to 30% found once. Sequences were derived from PBMCs, sampled before TCRalphabeta/CD19-depleted stem cell transplant. J is TRBJ2-1 and V is TRBV3-1; 8 bases are shared with TRBD2. This TCR came from a boy under 10 years old with acute lymphoblastic leukemia, due to receive a stem cell transplant. DNA of the CDR3: TGTGCCAGCAGCCAAAGACTAGCGCAATTGTGGAACAATGAGCAGTTCTTC. Translation: CASSQRLAQLWNNEQFF.